This entry describes one TCR beta chain. Its antigen is undetermined. The PCR ran on 60 Vbeta and 13 Jbeta primers. The data were produced by immunoSEQ multiplex PCR, yet TCRdb's version contains in-frame clones alone and is incomplete. The profile shows around 190,000 clones, 60% to 80% of them singletons. This sample stems from a study of cytomegalovirus exposure and HLA in healthy donors. At the level of the study: Early on, a data release was issued that held approximately 92 million unique TCRs from HLA-typed donors. Most genotyped donors, around four fifths of 300 to 400, had Caucasian-associated genetic ancestry.

Germline-derived CDR1 and CDR2 are MDHEN and SYDVKM. This CDR3 contains 12 residues. V lost 2 bases, J lost 6 bases, and 7 bases lay in between. Study-wide findings and caveats: Based on reports, TCR beta sequences accurately predicted HLA-A and HLA-B alleles for most subjects. TCR beta chains numbering 164 were designated cytomegalovirus-associated.

This chain joins TRBV28 and TRBJ1-2; D uncertain. Input material: PBMCs. The sequence came from a woman aged 25 to 45 in good health and CMV-seropositive. The CDR3 loop reads CASSLARHGYTF. The DNA for the CDR3 is TGTGCCAGCAGTTTAGCGCGCCATGGCTACACCTTC.